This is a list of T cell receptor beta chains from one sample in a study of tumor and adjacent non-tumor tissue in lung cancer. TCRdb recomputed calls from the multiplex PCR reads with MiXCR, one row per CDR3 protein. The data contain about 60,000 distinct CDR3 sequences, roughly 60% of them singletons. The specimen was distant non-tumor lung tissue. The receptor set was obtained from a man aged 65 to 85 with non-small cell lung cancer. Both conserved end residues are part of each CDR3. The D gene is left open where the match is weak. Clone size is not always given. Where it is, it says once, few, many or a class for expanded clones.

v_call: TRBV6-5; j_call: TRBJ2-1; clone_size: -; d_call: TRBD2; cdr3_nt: TGTGCCAGCAGTCGTAGCGGGGGGGTTAATGGGAAGTTCTTC; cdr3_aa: CASSRSGGVNGKFF
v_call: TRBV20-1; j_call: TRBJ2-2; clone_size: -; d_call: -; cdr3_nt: TGCAGTGCTTCGGGTATAAGGGGGACGAACACCGGGGAGCTGTTTTTT; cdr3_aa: CSASGIRGTNTGELFF
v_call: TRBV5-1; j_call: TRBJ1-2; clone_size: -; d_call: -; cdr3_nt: TGCGCCAGCCGCGGGCCCCGGTATGGCTACACCTTC; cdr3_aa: CASRGPRYGYTF
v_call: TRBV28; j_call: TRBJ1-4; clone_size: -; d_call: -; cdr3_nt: TGTGCCAGCAGGCTCCCAGGGTTGACTAATGAAAAACTGTTTTTT; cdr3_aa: CASRLPGLTNEKLFF
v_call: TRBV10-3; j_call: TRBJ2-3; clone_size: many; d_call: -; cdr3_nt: TGTGCCATCAGCCCCAAGGGGCACCTAGCCCAAGATACGCAGTATTTT; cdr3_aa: CAISPKGHLAQDTQYF
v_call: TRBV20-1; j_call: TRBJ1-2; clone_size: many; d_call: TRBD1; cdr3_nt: TGCAGTGCTAGACGACTGAGTGGGACAGGGGTAGGAGGCTACACCTTC; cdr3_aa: CSARRLSGTGVGGYTF
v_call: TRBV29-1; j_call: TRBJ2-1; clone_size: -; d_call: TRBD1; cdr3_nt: TGCAGCGTTGTATGCGTGGACAGGGTTGTGAATGAACAGTTCTTC; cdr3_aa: CSVVCVDRVVNEQFF
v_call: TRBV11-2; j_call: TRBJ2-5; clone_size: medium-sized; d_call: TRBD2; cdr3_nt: TGTGCCAGCAGCTTAAGCCGGGGGGATTTAATGACCCAGTACTTC; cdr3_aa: CASSLSRGDLMTQYF
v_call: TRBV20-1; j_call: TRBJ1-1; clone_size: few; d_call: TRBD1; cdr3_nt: TGCAGTGCTAGAGCGTGGGACAGGGGGGGAGGAAACACTGAAGCTTTCTTT; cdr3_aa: CSARAWDRGGGNTEAFF
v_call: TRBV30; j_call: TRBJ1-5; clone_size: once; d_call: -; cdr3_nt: TGTGCCCGGAGTTTACAGGATCAGCCCCAGCACTTT; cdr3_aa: CARSLQDQPQHF
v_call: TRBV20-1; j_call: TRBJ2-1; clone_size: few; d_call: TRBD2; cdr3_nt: TGCAGTGTGGCTAGCGGAAACCCCTCCTACAATGAGCAGTTCTTC; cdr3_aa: CSVASGNPSYNEQFF
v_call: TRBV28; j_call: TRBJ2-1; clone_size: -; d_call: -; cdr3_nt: -; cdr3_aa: CASSSIVGAGAPRFMFF
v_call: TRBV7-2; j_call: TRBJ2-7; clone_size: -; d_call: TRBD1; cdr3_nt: TGTGCCAGCAGCTCGTACAGGGGGCAGGTCGAGCAGTACTTC; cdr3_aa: CASSSYRGQVEQYF
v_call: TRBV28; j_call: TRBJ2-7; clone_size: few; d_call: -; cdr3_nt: TGTGCCAGCAACTCACAGGGTGGTGGCTACGAGCAGTACTTC; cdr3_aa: CASNSQGGGYEQYF
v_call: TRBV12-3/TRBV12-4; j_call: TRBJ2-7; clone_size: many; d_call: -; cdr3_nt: TGTGCCAGCAGTTTACTCCGCTACGAGCAGTACTTC; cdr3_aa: CASSLLRYEQYF
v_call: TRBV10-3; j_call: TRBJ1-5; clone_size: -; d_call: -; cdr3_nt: TGTGCCATCAGTGCCCGGGGTCCCAATCAGCCCCAGCATTTT; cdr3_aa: CAISARGPNQPQHF
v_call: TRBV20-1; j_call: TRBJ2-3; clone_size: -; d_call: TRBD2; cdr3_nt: TGCAGTGCTAGAGACTCAGGACTAGCCTCAGATACGCAGTATTTT; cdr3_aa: CSARDSGLASDTQYF
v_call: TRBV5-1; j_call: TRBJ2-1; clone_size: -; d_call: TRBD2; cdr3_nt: TGCGCCAGCAGCTCCGGGACTACTAACGATCCTGAGCAGTTCTTC; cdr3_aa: CASSSGTTNDPEQFF